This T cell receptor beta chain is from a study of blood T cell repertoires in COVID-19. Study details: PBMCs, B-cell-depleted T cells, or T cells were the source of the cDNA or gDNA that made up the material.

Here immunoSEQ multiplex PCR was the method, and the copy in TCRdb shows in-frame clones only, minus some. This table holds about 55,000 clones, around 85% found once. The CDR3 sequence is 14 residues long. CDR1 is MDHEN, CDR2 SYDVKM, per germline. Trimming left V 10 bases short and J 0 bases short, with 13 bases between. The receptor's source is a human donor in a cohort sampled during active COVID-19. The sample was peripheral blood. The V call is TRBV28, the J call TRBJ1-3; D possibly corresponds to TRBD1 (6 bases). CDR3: CATTTGPSGNTIYF. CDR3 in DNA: TGTGCCACCACGACAGGTCCCTCTGGAAACACCATATATTTT.